This T cell receptor beta chain was captured by sequencing in a study of identical twins. Regarding the study as a whole: In cord blood, abundant beta clonotypes had fewer insertions; memory showed no trend.

A universal primer site was added by template switching, and unique molecular identifiers were carried by the cDNA. Using its own MiXCR run on the 5' RACE reads, TCRdb lists one record per CDR3 protein. This table holds over 600,000 distinct CDR3 sequences, 21% found once. Germline V CDR1 and CDR2: ENHRY, SYGVKD. J was trimmed by 13 bases and V by 4 bases; bases with no gene match: 10. The CDR3 covers 15 residues. In the case of this clonotype: What it binds is unknown.

The same specimen was also included in a second study, on T cells expressing NK-cell markers. That work states: Sorted CD3+CD56+NKG2C+, CD3+CD56+NKG2C- and CD3+CD56-NKG2C+ T-cell subsets were beta-chain profiled. The CD3+CD56-NKG2C+ fraction of a few donors was also led by these clonotypes.

The receptor was isolated from a young woman in good health. This sequence joins TRBV10-3 and TRBJ2-1; 13 bases line up with TRBD2. Material for sequencing was PBMCs. Here the CDR3 reads CAISGTPTSGREQFF. The CDR3 DNA reads as TGTGCCATCAGTGGGACCCCCACTAGCGGGAGGGAACAGTTCTTC.